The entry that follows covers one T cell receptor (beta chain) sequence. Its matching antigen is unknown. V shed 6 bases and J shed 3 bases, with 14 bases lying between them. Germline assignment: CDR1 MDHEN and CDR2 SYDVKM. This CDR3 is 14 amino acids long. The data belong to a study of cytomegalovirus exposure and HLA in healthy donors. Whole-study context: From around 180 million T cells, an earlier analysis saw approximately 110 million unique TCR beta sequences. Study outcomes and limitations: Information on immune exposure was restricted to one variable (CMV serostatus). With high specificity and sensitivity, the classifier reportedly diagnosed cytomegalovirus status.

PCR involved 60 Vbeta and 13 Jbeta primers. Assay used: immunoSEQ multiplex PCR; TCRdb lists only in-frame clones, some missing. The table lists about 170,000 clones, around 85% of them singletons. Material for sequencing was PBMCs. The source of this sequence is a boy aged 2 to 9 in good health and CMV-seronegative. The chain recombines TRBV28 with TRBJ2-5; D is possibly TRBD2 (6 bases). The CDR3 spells CASRSAGSEETQYF. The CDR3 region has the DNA TGTGCCAGCAGGTCGGCCGGGAGTGAAGAGACCCAGTACTTC.